The rows below give T cell receptor beta chains drawn from one sample of a study of OX40 agonist ivuxolimab in advanced cancers. Data came from immunoSEQ multiplex PCR; TCRdb stores just in-frame clones and leaves some out. The table records some 98,000 clones, roughly 83% of them present only once. The source material was CD4+ or CD8+ T cells sorted from blood, sampled in a trial of the OX40 agonist ivuxolimab. These receptors all come from an adult with an advanced solid tumor such as melanoma, head and neck, liver or kidney cancer. CDR3s leave out the opening cysteine and the closing phenylalanine or tryptophan. Fields, in order: CDR3 protein, V gene, clone size, J gene. Clone size is not always given. Where it is, it says once, few, many or a class for expanded clones.

CDR3 protein: SALRGRGADTQY
V gene: TRBV29-1
clone size: once
J gene: TRBJ2-3

CDR3 protein: ASSLAGGGDTQY
V gene: TRBV10-2
clone size: -
J gene: TRBJ2-3

CDR3 protein: ASRPRQGRGTEAF
V gene: TRBV4-1
clone size: -
J gene: TRBJ1-1

CDR3 protein: ASSLGVGADTQY
V gene: TRBV7-9
clone size: -
J gene: TRBJ2-3

CDR3 protein: ASSEGQGKNTEAF
V gene: TRBV7-8
clone size: -
J gene: TRBJ1-1

CDR3 protein: ASSQWGLAGQETQY
V gene: TRBV4-2
clone size: -
J gene: TRBJ2-5

CDR3 protein: ASSQGDRGNQPQH
V gene: TRBV4-1
clone size: -
J gene: TRBJ1-5

CDR3 protein: ASRGSPGTGKGEQY
V gene: TRBV2
clone size: -
J gene: TRBJ2-7

CDR3 protein: ASSEEQGGIDTQY
V gene: TRBV6-1
clone size: -
J gene: TRBJ2-3

CDR3 protein: ASSFTRDGKEQF
V gene: TRBV27
clone size: once
J gene: TRBJ2-1

CDR3 protein: ASSRRTGPDTQY
V gene: TRBV11-2
clone size: -
J gene: TRBJ2-3

CDR3 protein: ASSLQRHTEAF
V gene: TRBV11-2
clone size: -
J gene: TRBJ1-1

CDR3 protein: ATDGGANSYEQY
V gene: TRBV6-6
clone size: -
J gene: TRBJ2-7

CDR3 protein: ASSSTRYGYT
V gene: TRBV28
clone size: -
J gene: TRBJ1-2

CDR3 protein: ASSLLAGSVYEQF
V gene: TRBV5-5
clone size: -
J gene: TRBJ2-1

CDR3 protein: ASSLDLLSQY
V gene: TRBV11-2
clone size: -
J gene: TRBJ2-7

CDR3 protein: AWTLLTSPTQY
V gene: TRBV30
clone size: -
J gene: TRBJ2-3

CDR3 protein: ASSFPLTGTQVYEQY
V gene: TRBV11-2
clone size: -
J gene: TRBJ2-7

CDR3 protein: ASTQRMGGLGEQY
V gene: TRBV6-5
clone size: -
J gene: TRBJ2-7

CDR3 protein: ASSLGPGGTEAF
V gene: TRBV7-6
clone size: -
J gene: TRBJ1-1

CDR3 protein: ASRRGQPNTEAF
V gene: TRBV6-5
clone size: -
J gene: TRBJ1-1

CDR3 protein: ASQPTSGRKTQY
V gene: TRBV19
clone size: -
J gene: TRBJ2-5

CDR3 protein: ASSRQGANEKLF
V gene: TRBV19
clone size: -
J gene: TRBJ1-4

CDR3 protein: ASRSVGTASYEQY
V gene: TRBV6-1
clone size: few
J gene: TRBJ2-7

CDR3 protein: ASSAILSTGELF
V gene: TRBV9
clone size: -
J gene: TRBJ2-2

CDR3 protein: ASSFGLGTQPQH
V gene: TRBV28
clone size: -
J gene: TRBJ1-5

CDR3 protein: ASSLSVGRAGNTIY
V gene: TRBV7-6
clone size: once
J gene: TRBJ1-3

CDR3 protein: ASIAPATRSYEQY
V gene: TRBV6-1
clone size: once
J gene: TRBJ2-7

CDR3 protein: ASRPGQVYGYT
V gene: TRBV6-5
clone size: -
J gene: TRBJ1-2

CDR3 protein: ASSVAPTSGSDTQY
V gene: TRBV9
clone size: -
J gene: TRBJ2-3

CDR3 protein: ASSIQDRAQAF
V gene: TRBV19
clone size: -
J gene: TRBJ1-1

CDR3 protein: ASSLGSPYEQY
V gene: TRBV28
clone size: -
J gene: TRBJ2-7

CDR3 protein: ASSLEGVGGRGVGEQF
V gene: TRBV21-1
clone size: -
J gene: TRBJ2-1

CDR3 protein: ASSAGANVLT
V gene: TRBV9
clone size: -
J gene: TRBJ2-6

CDR3 protein: ASSLERRVDIQY
V gene: TRBV5-4
clone size: -
J gene: TRBJ2-4

CDR3 protein: ATMAGWADTQY
V gene: TRBV7-9
clone size: -
J gene: TRBJ2-3

CDR3 protein: CLHLTSGAYNEQF
V gene: TRBV30
clone size: -
J gene: TRBJ2-1